Listed below are T cell receptor beta chains from one sample, sequenced in a study of shared clonotypes between healthy human individuals. Some clones are missing from TCRdb's copy, which holds only in-frame ones; the method was immunoSEQ multiplex PCR. The sample lists about 2.2 million clones, more than 85% seen once, with around 1.7% in the top ten. The sequencing input was naive CD8+ T cells from PBMCs. The receptors were sampled from a man between 18 and 35 years old in good health. Some clones in this sample may be carry-over from other donors' samples. CDR3s include the opening cysteine and the closing phenylalanine or tryptophan. Fields, in order: D gene, clone size, V gene, J gene, CDR3 DNA, CDR3 protein. The D gene is left open where the match is weak. Clone size is given for some rows only: seen once, a few or many times, or a class if the clone is expanded.

TRBD1,-,TRBV13,TRBJ1-1,TGTGCCAGCAGCCTAAGACAGGGCATTAACACTGAAGCTTTCTTT,CASSLRQGINTEAFF
TRBD2,-,TRBV14,TRBJ2-7,TGTGCCAGCGCGGCAAGGGCACCGGGACTAGTGGCCTACGAGCAGTACTTC,CASAARAPGLVAYEQYF
-,-,TRBV27,TRBJ2-7,TGTGCCAGCAGTCCCTCAGCAGGGGTGCGAGAGCAGTACTTC,CASSPSAGVREQYF
-,-,TRBV25-1,TRBJ2-7,TGTGCCAGCAGTGATTTCGAGCAGTACTTC,CASSDFEQYF
-,-,TRBV28,TRBJ1-2,TGTGCCAGCAGTTTTCGCGTCGGGGACGGCTACACCTTC,CASSFRVGDGYTF
-,once,TRBV13,TRBJ2-2,TGTGCCAGCAGCTTAGGGGGCGGGAAGGCCGGGGAGCTGTTTTTT,CASSLGGGKAGELFF
TRBD1,-,TRBV7-9,TRBJ2-1,TGTGCCAGCAGCCCCCCGACAGGGAGCTCCTACAATGAGCAGTTCTTC,CASSPPTGSSYNEQFF
-,-,TRBV28,TRBJ1-1,TGTGCCAGCAGTTACAGGGCCCACACTGAAGCTTTCTTT,CASSYRAHTEAFF
-,-,TRBV30,TRBJ2-2,TGTGCCTGGAGTGTACTGGGTAACCGGGAGCTGTTTTTT,CAWSVLGNRELFF
TRBD1,-,TRBV2,TRBJ1-2,TGTGCCAGCAGTGAAAATCCGGGACAGGGGAACTATGGCTACACCTTC,CASSENPGQGNYGYTF
-,-,TRBV7-8,TRBJ2-1,TGTGCCAGCAGCTTAGTGGCTAGCCCCAAGTACAATGAGCAGTTCTTC,CASSLVASPKYNEQFF
-,-,TRBV10-3,TRBJ1-1,TGTGCCATCAGTGACAGACAGTTGAACACTGAAGCTTTCTTT,CAISDRQLNTEAFF
-,-,TRBV5-1,TRBJ2-1,TGCGCCAGCAGCTTGAGATCCGGTGAGCAGTTCTTC,CASSLRSGEQFF
-,-,TRBV6-5,TRBJ2-2,TGTGCCGCGGGGACCGGGGAGCTGTTTTTT,CAAGTGELFF
TRBD1,-,TRBV2,TRBJ2-1,TGTGCCAGCAGGGCAGAACCCGGGACAGGGATTGGAAATGAGCAGTTCTTC,CASRAEPGTGIGNEQFF
-,-,TRBV7-9,TRBJ1-2,TGTGCCAGCAGCTTATTCCGGGTCAGCAACTATGGCTACACCTTC,CASSLFRVSNYGYTF
-,-,TRBV4-3,TRBJ2-7,TGCGCCAGCAGCACGGACCGGGACTTCTCCTACGAGCAGTACTTC,CASSTDRDFSYEQYF